This T cell receptor beta chain is from a study of T cell repertoires and leukemia-associated antigens. Study as a whole: Effective reads per sample ranged from about 3 to 5.0 million.

TCRdb reprocessed the 5' RACE reads with MiXCR, giving one entry per CDR3 protein. The table lists roughly 10,000 distinct CDR3 sequences, roughly 43% of them singletons. The CD3+ T cells first had an overnight rest without serum. The CDR3 is 15 residues long. CDR1 is SGHRS and CDR2 is YFSETQ in the germline V gene. The V end was cut by 0 bases, the J end by 0 bases, with 9 bases between. Findings and limits, study-wide: No significant group difference appeared in Vbeta, Jbeta or VDJ counts.

At least ten counts were recorded for this clonotype. Its specificity is unknown. The V call is TRBV5-1, the J call TRBJ1-1, with a weak D call TRBD1 (6 bases). This receptor was taken from a female donor in good health. The sequenced sample was CD3+ T cells sorted from blood and cultured. The CDR3 sequence is CASSLGGQLNTEAFF. CDR3 sequence (DNA): TGCGCCAGCAGCTTGGGGGGGCAGCTGAACACTGAAGCTTTCTTT.